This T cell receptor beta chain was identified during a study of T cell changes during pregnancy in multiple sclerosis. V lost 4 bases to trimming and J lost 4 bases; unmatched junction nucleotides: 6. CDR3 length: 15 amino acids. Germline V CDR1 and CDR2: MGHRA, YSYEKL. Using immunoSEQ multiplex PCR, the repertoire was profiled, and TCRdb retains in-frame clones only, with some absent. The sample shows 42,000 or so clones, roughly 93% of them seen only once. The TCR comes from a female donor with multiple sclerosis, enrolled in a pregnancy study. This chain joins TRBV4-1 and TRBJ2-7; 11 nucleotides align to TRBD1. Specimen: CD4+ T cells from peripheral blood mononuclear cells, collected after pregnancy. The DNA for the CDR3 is TGCGCCAGCAGCCCGACGGACAGGGGGCCTTACGAGCAGTACTTC. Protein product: CASSPTDRGPYEQYF.